The 32 T cell receptor beta chains listed next were all sequenced from one sample in a study of T cell repertoires in cytomegalovirus infection. For these TCRs, the target antigens are not known. Each CDR3 protein gets one entry after TCRdb re-called the reads with MiXCR. The table shows roughly 500,000 distinct CDR3 sequences, with roughly 43% occurring only once. Material: cultured PBMCs, obtained from culture after CMV antigen stimulation. The source of these receptors is a human donor in good health (CMV status not recorded). Some clones in this sample may be carry-over from other donors' samples.

The chain recombines TRBV2 with TRBJ2-2; D might be TRBD2 (6 bases). Germline-derived CDR1 and CDR2 are SNHLY and FYNNEI. V shed 4 bases and J shed 2 bases, with 11 bases lying between them. The CDR3 covers 15 residues. The DNA of the CDR3 is TGTGCCAGCAGTGGGGAGGTCCTAAACACCGGGGAGCTGTTTTTT. Its protein is CASSGEVLNTGELFF.

The genes are TRBV7-2 and TRBJ2-5; 8 nucleotides line up with TRBD1. From germline, CDR1 is SGHTA and CDR2 FQGNSA. Losses at the gene ends were 1 base for V and 5 bases for J; bases not matched to a gene: 6. CDR3 length: 15 amino acids. CDR3 residues: CASSLDPGGDETQYF. The CDR3, as DNA: TGTGCCAGCAGCTTAGACCCAGGGGGCGACGAGACCCAGTACTTC.

The chain recombines TRBV7-2 with TRBJ1-5, with 7 bases lining up with TRBD1. Germline CDR1 and CDR2: SGHTA and FQGNSA. The CDR3 is 16 amino acids. V lost 5 bases to trimming and J lost 3 bases; unmatched junction nucleotides: 10. The CDR3 DNA is TGTGCCAGCAGCCCCCAGCCGGGACAGACCAATCAGCCCCAGCATTTT. Its translation: CASSPQPGQTNQPQHF. The whole variable domain, remainder taken from reference TRBV7-2 and TRBJ1-5, is GAGVSQSPSNKVTEKGKDVELRCDPISGHTALYWYRQSLGQGLEFLIYFQGNSAPDKSGLPSDRFSAERTGGSVSTLTIQRTQQEDSAVYLCASSPQPGQTNQPQHFGDGTRLSIL.

In this sample, this clonotype turned up a few times. The chain recombines TRBV12-3 or TRBV12-4 with TRBJ2-3; tentative D call: TRBD2 (5 bases). Trimming took off 6 bases at V and 7 bases at J, with 14 bases between the two ends. This CDR3 region has 13 residues. The CDR3, as DNA: TGTGCCAGCAGCCCCGACGAGGGTTATACGCAGTATTTT. It codes for CASSPDEGYTQYF.

This chain connects TRBV12-3 or TRBV12-4 to TRBJ2-1; D call uncertain. This CDR3 has 16 amino acids. Trimming pared 3 bases from V and 0 bases from J, leaving 12 bases between. CDR3 in DNA: TGTGCCAGCAGTTTTGTGCGGTTTAGCTCCTACAATGAGCAGTTCTTC. Protein sequence: CASSFVRFSSYNEQFF.

The CDR3 loop reads CASSTGTLGEQYF. The CDR3 DNA reads as TGTGCCAGCAGTACCGGGACACTCGGCGAGCAGTACTTC. The chain combines TRBV12-3 or TRBV12-4 with TRBJ2-7, with a possible D match to TRBD1 (6 bases). V shed 5 bases and J shed 6 bases, with 14 bases lying between them. CDR3 size: 13 residues.

This clonotype was counted a few times. This CDR3 reads CASSFLQGGAYEQYF. The DNA of the CDR3 is TGTGCCAGCAGTTTTCTCCAGGGGGGTGCCTACGAGCAGTACTTC. This sequence joins TRBV27 and TRBJ2-7; TRBD1 is a possible D gene (7 bases). Per germline, CDR1 MNHEY and CDR2 SMNVEV (reference sequence). The CDR3 length is 15 residues. V was shortened by 3 bases and J by 2 bases, with 14 bases between the two germline ends.

The chain uses TRBV7-8 and TRBJ2-2, with TRBD1 matching 9 bases. Trimming took 5 bases from V and 6 from J; bases not matched to a gene: 10. The germline gives CDR1 SGHVS, CDR2 FQNEAQ. The CDR3 runs 16 residues. The CDR3 loop is CASSGATGGGAGELFF. DNA for the CDR3: TGTGCCAGCAGCGGAGCGACAGGGGGTGGAGCCGGGGAGCTGTTTTTT.

The genes are TRBV7-9 and TRBJ1-2; D possibly corresponds to TRBD1 (5 bases). CDR3 length: 14 amino acids. Per germline, CDR1 SEHNR and CDR2 FQNEAQ (reference sequence). V was shortened by 5 bases and J by 6 bases, with 16 bases between the two germline ends. The CDR3 region has the DNA TGTGCCAGCAGCCGGACCGGACCGGGGCATGGCTACACCTTC. Amino acid sequence: CASSRTGPGHGYTF.

Only a few counts were recorded for this clonotype. The chain uses TRBV7-2 and TRBJ2-6, with D perhaps matching TRBD2 (6 bases). Trimming cost V 1 base and J 0 bases, with 10 bases left between them. The CDR3 contains 17 residues. Germline V CDR1 and CDR2: SGHTA, FQGNSA. Written as DNA, the CDR3 is TGTGCCAGCAGCTTAGGAGGGAGGAGCTCTGGGGCCAACGTCCTGACTTTC. It yields the protein CASSLGGRSSGANVLTF. Drawing the rest from reference TRBV7-2 and TRBJ2-6, the complete variable domain is GAGVSQSPSNKVTEKGKDVELRCDPISGHTALYWYRQSLGQGLEFLIYFQGNSAPDKSGLPSDRFSAERTGGSVSTLTIQRTQQEDSAVYLCASSLGGRSSGANVLTFGAGSRLTVL.

The rearrangement joins TRBV19 to TRBJ1-6; tentatively, D is TRBD1 (5 bases). CDR3 length: 14 amino acids. Trimming removed 3 bases from V and 10 bases from J, with 13 bases in between. Germline loops: CDR1 LNHDA, CDR2 SQIVND (reference sequence). CDR3 sequence: CASSMGRPSSPLHF. The CDR3 nucleotides read TGTGCCAGTAGTATGGGGCGGCCGTCATCACCCCTCCACTTT.

The chain has TRBV27 and TRBJ1-2, with TRBD1 matching 10 bases. Germline V gene lookup returns CDR1 MNHEY and CDR2 SMNVEV (reference sequence). J gave up 6 bases and V 7 bases, and 11 bases lay outside the gene matches. The CDR3 loop spans 15 amino acids. The CDR3 nucleotides read TGTGCCAGCAAGCCTACACTCGGGACAGGGGATGGCTACACCTTC. Amino acids: CASKPTLGTGDGYTF.

This chain joins TRBV20-1 and TRBJ2-5, with no clear D. Germline V gene lookup returns CDR1 DFQATT and CDR2 SNEGSKA (reference sequence). V was shortened by 3 bases and J by 2 bases, with 13 bases between the two germline ends. The length of the CDR3 is 14 residues. The CDR3: CSASRQVGQETQYF. DNA of the CDR3: TGCAGTGCTAGCCGCCAGGTTGGGCAAGAGACCCAGTACTTC.

The V gene is TRBV2, the J gene TRBJ2-1; D unclear. The CDR3 totals 15 residues. The V and J ends lost 6 bases and 1 base respectively, with 13 bases between them. The germline V gene encodes CDR1 SNHLY and CDR2 FYNNEI. CDR3 sequence (DNA): TGTGCCAGCAGAGCGTCAGGCGAATCCTACAATGAGCAGTTCTTC. Translating it yields CASRASGESYNEQFF.

This chain connects TRBV28 to TRBJ1-2, with D unresolved. The CDR3 has 14 amino acids. Germline-derived CDR1 and CDR2 are MDHEN and SYDVKM. V was trimmed by 2 bases and J by 8 bases, leaving 15 bases between them. CDR3 in DNA: TGTGCCAGCAGTTTAAACGGCGGACCGTCGGGCTACACCTTC. It yields the protein CASSLNGGPSGYTF.

The chain links TRBV5-1 to TRBJ2-5; 7 bases match TRBD1. CDR1 is SGHRS and CDR2 is YFSETQ in the germline V gene. V lost 2 bases, J lost 5 bases, and 9 bases stayed unmatched. The CDR3 is 15 amino acids. The CDR3 sequence: CASSLTGVPRETQYF. Here the CDR3 DNA reads TGCGCCAGCAGCTTAACAGGGGTTCCGCGGGAGACCCAGTACTTC.

This clonotype was detected a few times. The rearrangement uses TRBV7-2 and TRBJ2-1, with TRBD2 as a possible D gene (7 bases). This CDR3 comprises 15 residues. Per the germline V gene, CDR1 is SGHTA and CDR2 is FQGNSA. Trimming cost V 1 base and J 4 bases, with 11 bases left between them. This CDR3 reads CASSLEGGGYNEQFF. Here the CDR3 DNA reads TGTGCCAGCAGCTTAGAGGGGGGGGGTTACAATGAGCAGTTCTTC.

The CDR3 sequence: CASSRPGRGMDEQYF. Written as DNA, the CDR3 is TGTGCCAGCAGCCGTCCGGGGCGGGGGATGGACGAGCAGTACTTC. This chain connects TRBV7-8 to TRBJ2-7; 7 nucleotides line up with TRBD2. V was pared by 5 bases and J by 5 bases, with 12 bases of the junction left unmatched. The CDR3 runs to 15 residues. CDR1 is SGHVS, CDR2 FQNEAQ, per germline.

The genes are TRBV28 and TRBJ2-7, with 8 bases lining up with TRBD1. The CDR3 loop spans 15 amino acids. The trim removed 1 base at V and 2 bases at J, leaving 4 bases unmatched. Germline V gene lookup returns CDR1 MDHEN and CDR2 SYDVKM. The CDR3 here is CASSLSGGRAYEQYF. The CDR3 bases are TGTGCCAGCAGTTTATCAGGGGGCCGCGCCTACGAGCAGTACTTC.

CDR3 in amino acids: CATSRERAGRDIQYF. The CDR3 DNA follows: TGTGCCACCAGCAGAGAAAGGGCAGGGAGGGACATTCAGTACTTC. This rearrangement joins TRBV15 to TRBJ2-4; TRBD2 matches at 7 bases. The germline V gene encodes CDR1 LNHNV and CDR2 YYDKDF (reference sequence). With V trimmed by 0 bases and J by 8 bases, 7 bases remained unmatched. The CDR3 contains 15 residues.

Ten or more counts support this clonotype. The V call is TRBV7-2, the J call TRBJ2-4, with D possibly being TRBD2 (5 bases). V gave up 3 bases and J gave up 4 bases, with 16 bases separating them. From germline, CDR1 is SGHTA and CDR2 FQGNSA. The CDR3 is 16 residues long. CDR3 sequence (DNA): TGTGCCAGCAGCTTTTCTTCGGCTAGCACAAAAAACATTCAGTACTTC. Its translation: CASSFSSASTKNIQYF. Combining the CDR3 with reference TRBV7-2 and TRBJ2-4 gives the whole variable domain GAGVSQSPSNKVTEKGKDVELRCDPISGHTALYWYRQSLGQGLEFLIYFQGNSAPDKSGLPSDRFSAERTGGSVSTLTIQRTQQEDSAVYLCASSFSSASTKNIQYFGAGTRLSVL.

This chain joins TRBV2 and TRBJ1-4; no reliable D call. Germline V gene data show CDR1 as SNHLY and CDR2 as FYNNEI. This CDR3 has 13 amino acids. Trimming pared 8 bases from V and 8 bases from J, leaving 15 bases between. DNA for the CDR3: TGTGCCAGCCGACCCGGGCGGGTCGAAAAACTGTTTTTT. Amino acids: CASRPGRVEKLFF.

The V call is TRBV7-8, the J call TRBJ1-6; unclear D gene. The CDR3 sequence is 15 residues long. Trimming cost V 3 bases and J 10 bases, with 16 bases left between them. CDR1 and CDR2 (germline): SGHVS, FQNEAQ. This CDR3 is CASSFYPAGESPLHF. As DNA, the CDR3 is TGTGCCAGCAGCTTCTATCCGGCCGGCGAATCACCCCTCCACTTT.

This clonotype was observed many times. J is TRBJ1-5 and V is TRBV7-2; 9 bases line up with TRBD1. This CDR3 region has 16 residues. Germline-derived CDR1 and CDR2 are SGHTA and FQGNSA. The V and J ends lost 4 bases and 4 bases, in that order; junction bases with no gene match: 8. For the CDR3, the DNA is TGTGCCAGCAGCTGGGGGACAGGGAATAGGAATCAGCCCCAGCATTTT. Residues: CASSWGTGNRNQPQHF.

The chain recombines TRBV7-2 with TRBJ1-6; D is perhaps TRBD1 (6 bases). The ends were cut back, 3 bases at V and 9 bases at J, with 24 bases in the middle. Germline values: CDR1 SGHTA, CDR2 FQGNSA. The CDR3 loop spans 18 amino acids. CDR3 residues: CASSLDPGGGADRSPLHF. The CDR3 bases are TGTGCCAGCAGCTTGGACCCTGGGGGGGGGGCAGACCGTTCACCCCTCCACTTT.

V usage is TRBV7-9 and J usage is TRBJ1-1; D ambiguous. CDR1 SEHNR and CDR2 FQNEAQ come from the germline V gene (reference sequence). There are 13 residues in the CDR3. The V gene lost 1 base and the J gene lost 4 bases, with 7 bases spanning the gap. The CDR3 DNA reads as TGTGCCAGCAGCTTAGAGGTCAGCACTGAAGCTTTCTTT. Translating gives CASSLEVSTEAFF.

The chain recombines TRBV9 with TRBJ2-2, with 12 bases identical to TRBD2. Per the germline V gene, CDR1 is SGDLS and CDR2 is YYNGEE. After removal of 3 bases from V and 7 bases from J, the junction contained 10 bases not matched to a gene. CDR3 size: 17 residues. CDR3 bases: TGTGCCAGCAGCGCCGAGACTAGCGGGAGTAGGATCGGGGAGCTGTTTTTT. This gives the protein CASSAETSGSRIGELFF.

This sequence joins TRBV12-3 or TRBV12-4 and TRBJ1-1, with 10 bases lining up with TRBD1. Germline trimming cut 4 bases from V and 6 bases from J; bases unmatched to any gene: 2. This CDR3 has 13 residues. The CDR3 reads CASSWDRGSEAFF. CDR3 nucleotides: TGTGCCAGCAGTTGGGACAGGGGATCTGAAGCTTTCTTT.

J is TRBJ1-2 and V is TRBV6-1, with D perhaps matching TRBD1 (6 bases). The V end lost 8 bases, the J end lost 8 bases, and 12 bases lay between the germline ends. This CDR3 is built from 11 residues. Germline V gene data show CDR1 as MNHNS and CDR2 as SASEGT. DNA for the CDR3: TGTGCCAGCTACAGGGCAGGCGGCTACACCTTC. Amino acids: CASYRAGGYTF.

The chain joins TRBV27 to TRBJ1-3; no definite D call. There are 14 residues in the CDR3. Germline V CDR1 and CDR2: MNHEY, SMNVEV (reference sequence). V was pared by 3 bases and J by 0 bases, with 6 bases between. DNA of the CDR3: TGTGCCAGCAGTTTGACATACTCTGGAAACACCATATATTTT. Translating it yields CASSLTYSGNTIYF.

J is TRBJ2-7 and V is TRBV12-3 or TRBV12-4, with D possibly TRBD2 on 6 matching bases. The CDR3 totals 15 residues. V lost 5 bases to trimming and J lost 2 bases, with 16 bases between them. Written as DNA, the CDR3 is TGTGCCAGCAGTAAAAGGCTTTCGGGGGCCTACGAGCAGTACTTC. It specifies CASSKRLSGAYEQYF.

The table lists this clonotype with a few counts. The chain carries TRBV3-1 and TRBJ2-5; a weak D match, TRBD1 (6 bases). Per the germline V gene, CDR1 is LGHDT and CDR2 is YNNKEL (reference sequence). This CDR3 has 14 residues. Trimming pared 2 bases from V and 5 bases from J, leaving 12 bases between. Here the CDR3 reads CASSQHGQQETQYF. The CDR3 DNA sequence: TGTGCCAGCAGCCAACACGGACAGCAGGAGACCCAGTACTTC.